This TCR beta chain was identified in a study of blood T cells in healthy people across ages. Study results and caveats: Naive and antigen-experienced cells could not be conclusively compared, given unsorted PBMCs.

For the second PCR, which ran for 7 to 11 cycles, a sample-barcoded 5' primer and a J-beta primer mix were used. TCRdb recomputed calls from the 5' RACE reads with MiXCR, one row per CDR3 protein. This sample has around 1,800,000 distinct CDR3 sequences, with approximately 39% found just once. This clonotype has a handful of counts. Its specificity is unknown. CDR3 size: 18 residues. Trimming removed 4 bases from V and 0 bases from J; junction bases left unmatched: 5. Germline loops: CDR1 SGHDN, CDR2 FVKESK. The V call is TRBV14, the J call TRBJ2-4, with TRBD2 matching over 14 bases. The receptor's source is a human donor in good health. The sequenced sample consisted of blood. The CDR3 is CASSPGTSGGIAKNIQYF. CDR3 bases: TGTGCCAGCAGCCCCGGGACTAGCGGGGGTATAGCCAAAAACATTCAGTACTTC.